Below are 22 T cell receptor beta chains sequenced from a single sample in a study of blood T cell repertoires in COVID-19. This table comes from immunoSEQ multiplex PCR, and its TCRdb copy is limited to in-frame clones, with some not included. Of some 260,000 clones in the sample, under 90% were seen once. The sample consisted of PBMCs or T cells enriched from blood (not recorded which). The receptors stem from a man aged 25-45 years with acute COVID-19.

On this clone: A junction end diverges from the germline sequence, so it may reflect a read error. Other DNA sequences in this sample translate to the same CDR3. The chain joins TRBV5-1 to TRBJ1-4; D is unclear. Germline-derived CDR1 and CDR2 are SGHRS and YFSETQ. The CDR3 is 14 amino acids. Here the CDR3 reads CASSLDTTNEKLFF. The CDR3 DNA reads as TGTGCCAGCAGCTTGGATACAACTAATGAAAAACTGTTTTTT.

The chain is built from TRBV7-9 and TRBJ2-1, with a tentative D call TRBD2 (5 bases). The CDR3 has 14 amino acids. Germline loops: CDR1 SEHNR, CDR2 FQNEAQ (reference sequence). Trimming stripped 3 bases from V and 2 bases from J, with 8 bases between. CDR3 residues: CASSFSGPYNEQFF. The CDR3 coding sequence is TGTGCCAGCAGCTTCAGCGGACCCTACAATGAGCAGTTCTTC. The full variable domain, rest sourced from reference TRBV7-9 and TRBJ2-1, is DTGVSQNPRHKITKRGQNVTFRCDPISEHNRLYWYRQTLGQGPEFLTYFQNEAQLEKSRLLSDRFSAERPKGSFSTLEIQRTEQGDSAMYLCASSFSGPYNEQFFGPGTRLTVL.

The chain links TRBV6-2 or TRBV6-3 to TRBJ2-5; D is perhaps TRBD1 (6 bases). Trimming took 6 bases from V and 3 from J, leaving 14 bases between them. The CDR3 is made up of 14 amino acids. Per germline, CDR1 MNHEY and CDR2 SVGEGT. CDR3 region: CASSNRVFEETQYF. The CDR3 nucleotides read TGTGCCAGCAGCAACAGGGTTTTTGAAGAGACCCAGTACTTC.

This chain joins TRBV11-3 and TRBJ2-2, with TRBD1 matching over 7 bases. Per the germline V gene, CDR1 is SGHNT and CDR2 is YENEEA. CDR3 length equals 15 residues. V gave up 1 base and J gave up 5 bases; unmatched junction bases: 4. The CDR3 loop is CASSLGQGTTGELFF. The CDR3, as DNA: TGTGCCAGCAGCTTAGGACAGGGCACAACCGGGGAGCTGTTTTTT.

This rearrangement joins TRBV2 to TRBJ1-4; 8 bases are a match to TRBD1. Germline loops: CDR1 SNHLY, CDR2 FYNNEI. V dropped 6 bases and J dropped 7; count of bases not matched to a gene: 7. The CDR3 has 14 residues. The CDR3, as DNA: TGTGCCAGCAGCCAGGACAGGGTGGGTGAAAAACTGTTTTTT. The encoded protein is CASSQDRVGEKLFF.

The gene calls are TRBV5-1 and TRBJ1-5; tentatively, D is TRBD1 (6 bases). In germline, CDR1 is SGHRS, CDR2 YFSETQ. Trimming left V 4 bases short and J 5 bases short, with 13 bases between. The CDR3 sequence is 14 residues long. DNA for the CDR3: TGCGCCAGCAGCCCCTGGGAGGGGGATCAGCCCCAGCATTTT. Its protein is CASSPWEGDQPQHF.

J is TRBJ2-2 and V is TRBV7-6; D not certain. The ends were cut back, 5 bases at V and 1 base at J, with 11 bases in the middle. The CDR3 covers 15 residues. Germline values: CDR1 SGHVS, CDR2 FNYEAQ. The CDR3 region has the DNA TGTGCCAGCAGCCCTCTAACAGTGAACACCGGGGAGCTGTTTTTT. Residues: CASSPLTVNTGELFF.

Worth noting for this clone: Germline and junction disagree at one end, which may indicate a read error. This chain joins TRBV5-1 and TRBJ1-3, with 7 bases fitting TRBD1. Germline CDR1 is SGHRS and CDR2 is YFSETQ. This CDR3 has 16 amino acids. The CDR3 loop is CASSQGTVYSGNTIYF. CDR3 in DNA: TGTGCCAGCAGCCAAGGGACAGTCTACTCTGGAAACACCATATATTTT.

The J gene is TRBJ1-4, the V gene TRBV27, with D perhaps TRBD1 (6 bases). The germline CDR1 and CDR2 sequences are MNHEY and SMNVEV (reference sequence). V lost 6 bases to trimming and J lost 7 bases, with 15 bases between them. The CDR3 extends over 14 amino acids. The CDR3 sequence: CASSNTGLLEKLFF. As DNA, the CDR3 is TGTGCCAGCAGCAACACAGGGTTACTTGAAAAACTGTTTTTT.

To note about this clone: Distinct nucleotide sequences in the sample also encode this CDR3. CDR3 DNA: TGCAGCGTTGGGGGCCGAGAGACCCAGTACTTC. Protein: CSVGGRETQYF. The rearrangement joins TRBV29-1 to TRBJ2-5; D might be TRBD1 (5 bases). This CDR3 region has 11 residues. CDR1 is SQVTM, CDR2 ANQGSEA, per germline. Trimming stripped 4 bases from V and 4 bases from J, with 7 bases between.

The chain is built from TRBV28 and TRBJ2-7; 7 positions match TRBD2. The CDR3 is 15 residues long. V shed 5 bases, J shed 6 bases, and the junction held 13 bases outside the gene matches. Germline CDR1 MDHEN, CDR2 SYDVKM. The CDR3, as DNA: TGTGCCAGCAGTAGTAAGCGGGAAGTGTCCCGCGAGCAGTACGTC. Translation gives CASSSKREVSREQYV.

The chain joins TRBV28 to TRBJ2-7; 16 bases map to TRBD2. The CDR3 has 16 residues. Trimming removed 3 bases from V and 4 bases from J; junction bases left unmatched: 3. CDR1 is MDHEN, CDR2 SYDVKM, per germline. The CDR3 DNA reads TGTGCCAGCAGTTTGGGGACTAGCGGGGGGGCGTACGAGCAGTACGTC. The encoded protein is CASSLGTSGGAYEQYV.

The rearrangement joins TRBV7-3 to TRBJ2-3; 8 bases map to TRBD2. Looked up from germline, CDR1 is SGHTA and CDR2 is FQGTGA. The CDR3 contains 18 residues. V was clipped by 6 bases and J by 5 bases; unmatched bases: 19. CDR3 sequence: CASSPTVAGGPEGDTQYF. In nucleotides, the CDR3 is TGTGCCAGCAGTCCCACGGTGGCGGGAGGCCCTGAGGGAGATACGCAGTATTTT.

This clone appeared many times. V and J are TRBV6-5 and TRBJ2-1; D might be TRBD1 (6 bases). The germline gives CDR1 MNHEY, CDR2 SVGAGI. The CDR3 length is 14 residues. Trimming stripped 7 bases from V and 4 bases from J, with 14 bases between. The CDR3 DNA reads as TGTGCCAGCAAGCAGGGGTCCAGGTACAATGAGCAGTTCTTC. Its translation: CASKQGSRYNEQFF.

J is TRBJ2-5 and V is TRBV27; 14 bases map to TRBD2. The germline CDR1 and CDR2 sequences are MNHEY and SMNVEV (reference sequence). V was pared by 5 bases and J by 2 bases, with 10 bases of the junction left unmatched. The CDR3 has 18 amino acids. The CDR3 coding sequence is TGTGCCAGCAGTACTCGACTAGCGGGGGGGCCGGAGCAAGAGACCCAGTACTTC. Translated: CASSTRLAGGPEQETQYF.

The chain joins TRBV3-1 (or the pseudogene TRBV3-2) to TRBJ1-6; tentative D call: TRBD1 (6 bases). V was pared by 5 bases and J by 10 bases, with 12 bases between. The CDR3 covers 13 residues. The germline V gene encodes CDR1 LGHDT and CDR2 YNNKEL (reference sequence). The CDR3 loop is CASSYGQPSPLHF. The DNA for the CDR3 is TGTGCCAGCAGCTACGGACAGCCATCACCCCTCCACTTT.

The chain recombines TRBV9 with TRBJ2-1, with 12 bases fitting TRBD2. This CDR3 has 17 amino acids. Germline-derived CDR1 and CDR2 are SGDLS and YYNGEE. V trimming: 4 bases; J trimming: 7 bases; junction bases outside the gene matches: 12. The CDR3 spells CASSPGASGRAANEQFF. As DNA, the CDR3 is TGTGCCAGCAGCCCCGGGGCTAGCGGGAGGGCCGCAAATGAGCAGTTCTTC.

The chain combines TRBV5-6 with TRBJ1-1; a weak D match, TRBD1 (6 bases). Trimming took 7 bases from V and 4 from J, leaving 14 bases between them. This CDR3 region has 13 residues. The germline gives CDR1 SGHDT, CDR2 YYEEEE. CDR3 sequence: CASRLLRGTEAFF. For the CDR3, the DNA is TGTGCCAGCCGACTACTCAGGGGCACTGAAGCTTTCTTT.

The genes are TRBV11-2 and TRBJ1-5; tentatively, D is TRBD1 (5 bases). The germline V and J ends were trimmed by 3 bases and 4 bases, with 7 bases remaining between them. Per the germline V gene, CDR1 is SGHAT and CDR2 is FQNNGV. The CDR3 extends over 13 amino acids. Here the CDR3 reads CASSFQGNQPQHF. The CDR3 DNA reads as TGTGCCAGCAGCTTTCAGGGTAATCAGCCCCAGCATTTT. Drawing the rest from reference TRBV11-2 and TRBJ1-5, the complete variable domain is EAGVAQSPRYKIIEKRQSVAFWCNPISGHATLYWYQQILGQGPKLLIQFQNNGVVDDSQLPKDRFSAERLKGVDSTLKIQPAKLEDSAVYLCASSFQGNQPQHFGDGTRLSIL.

With respect to this clone: Relative to the germline gene, one junction end is altered; a read error may explain this. The genes are TRBV5-1 and TRBJ1-1; TRBD1 matches 8 bases. CDR1 SGHRS and CDR2 YFSETQ come from the germline V gene. The CDR3 consists of 15 residues. This CDR3 is CASSSRGLRNTEAFF. The CDR3 DNA follows: TGTGCCAGCAGCTCCAGGGGGCTGAGGAACACTGAAGCTTTCTTT.

This chain joins TRBV3-1 (or the pseudogene TRBV3-2) and TRBJ1-6, with 9 bases fitting TRBD1. The CDR3 consists of 16 residues. Germline CDR1 and CDR2: LGHDT and YNNKEL (reference sequence). V trimming: 6 bases; J trimming: 9 bases; junction bases outside the gene matches: 12. DNA of the CDR3: TGTGCCAGCAGTCGTCCCGGGACAGGGACAGGTTCACCCCTCCACTTT. Translation: CASSRPGTGTGSPLHF.

The rearrangement uses TRBV18 and TRBJ1-1, with D maybe TRBD1 (5 bases). The V gene lost 3 bases and the J gene lost 4 bases, with 15 bases spanning the gap. CDR3 size: 15 residues. Germline V gene sequence: CDR1 KGHSH, CDR2 LQKENI. The CDR3: CASSPPRAGPTEAFF. The CDR3 DNA reads TGTGCCAGCTCACCTCCCAGGGCAGGGCCCACTGAAGCTTTCTTT.